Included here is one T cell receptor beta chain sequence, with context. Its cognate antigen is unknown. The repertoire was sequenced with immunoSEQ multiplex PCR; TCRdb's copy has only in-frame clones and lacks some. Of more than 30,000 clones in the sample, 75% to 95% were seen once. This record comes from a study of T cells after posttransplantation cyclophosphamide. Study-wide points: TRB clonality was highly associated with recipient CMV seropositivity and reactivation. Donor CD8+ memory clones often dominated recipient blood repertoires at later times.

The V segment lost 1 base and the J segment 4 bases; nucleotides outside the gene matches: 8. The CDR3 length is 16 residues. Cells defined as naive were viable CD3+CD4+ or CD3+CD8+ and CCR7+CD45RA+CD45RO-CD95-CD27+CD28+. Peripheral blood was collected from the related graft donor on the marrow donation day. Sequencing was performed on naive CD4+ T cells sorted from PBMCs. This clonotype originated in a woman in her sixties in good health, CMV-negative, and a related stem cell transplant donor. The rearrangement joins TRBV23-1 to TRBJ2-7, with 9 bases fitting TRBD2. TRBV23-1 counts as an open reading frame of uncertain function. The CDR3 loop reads CASSQYSSGVRYEQYF. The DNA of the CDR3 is TGCGCCAGCAGTCAATACTCTAGCGGGGTCCGATACGAGCAGTACTTC.